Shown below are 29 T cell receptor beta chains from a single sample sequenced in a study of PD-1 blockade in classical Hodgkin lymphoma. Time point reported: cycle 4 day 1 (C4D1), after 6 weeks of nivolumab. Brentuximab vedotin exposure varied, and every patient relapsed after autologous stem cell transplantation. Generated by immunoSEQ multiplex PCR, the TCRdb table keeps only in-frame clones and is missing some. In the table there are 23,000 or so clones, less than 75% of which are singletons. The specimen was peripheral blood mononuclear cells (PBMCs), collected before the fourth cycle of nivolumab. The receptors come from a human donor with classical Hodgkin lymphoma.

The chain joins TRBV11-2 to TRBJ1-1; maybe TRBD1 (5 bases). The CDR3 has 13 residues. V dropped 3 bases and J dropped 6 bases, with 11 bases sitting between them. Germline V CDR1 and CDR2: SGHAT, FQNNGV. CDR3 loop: CASSLAGFSEAFF. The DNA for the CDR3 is TGTGCCAGCAGCTTGGCAGGGTTTTCTGAAGCTTTCTTT.

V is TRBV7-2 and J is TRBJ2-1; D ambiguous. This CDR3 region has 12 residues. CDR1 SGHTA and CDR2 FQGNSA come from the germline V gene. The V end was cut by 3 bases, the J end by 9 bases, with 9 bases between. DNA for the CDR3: TGTGCCAGCAGCTTTGGGGTAGGTGAGCAGTTCTTC. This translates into CASSFGVGEQFF.

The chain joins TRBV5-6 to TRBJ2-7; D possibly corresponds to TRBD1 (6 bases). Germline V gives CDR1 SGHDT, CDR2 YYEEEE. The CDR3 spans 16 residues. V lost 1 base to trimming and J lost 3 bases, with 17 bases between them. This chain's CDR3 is CASSLRYRARGYEQYF. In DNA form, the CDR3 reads TGTGCCAGCAGCTTGAGGTACAGGGCCCGGGGCTACGAGCAGTACTTC. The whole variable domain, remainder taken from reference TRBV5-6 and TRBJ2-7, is DAGVTQSPTHLIKTRGQQVTLRCSPKSGHDTVSWYQQALGQGPQFIFQYYEEEERQRGNFPDRFSGHQFPNYSSELNVNALLLGDSALYLCASSLRYRARGYEQYFGPGTRLTVT.

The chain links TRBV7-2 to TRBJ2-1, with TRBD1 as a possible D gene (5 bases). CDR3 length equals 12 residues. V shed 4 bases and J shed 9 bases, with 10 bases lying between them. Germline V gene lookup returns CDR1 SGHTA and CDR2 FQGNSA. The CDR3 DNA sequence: TGTGCCAGCAGCTCCCTAGGGGTTGAGCAGTTCTTC. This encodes CASSSLGVEQFF.

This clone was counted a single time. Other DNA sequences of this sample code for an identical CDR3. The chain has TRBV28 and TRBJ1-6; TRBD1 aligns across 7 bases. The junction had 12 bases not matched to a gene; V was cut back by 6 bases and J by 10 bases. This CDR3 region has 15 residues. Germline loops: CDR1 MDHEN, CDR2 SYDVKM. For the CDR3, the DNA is TGTGCCAGCAGCCCCGACAGGGTGGGAGGGTCACCCCTCCACTTT. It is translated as CASSPDRVGGSPLHF.

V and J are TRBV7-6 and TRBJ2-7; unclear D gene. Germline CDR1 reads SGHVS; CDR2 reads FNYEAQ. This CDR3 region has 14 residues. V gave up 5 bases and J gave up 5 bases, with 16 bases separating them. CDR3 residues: CASSPGVSVDEQYF. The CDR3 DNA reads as TGTGCCAGCAGCCCCGGTGTCAGCGTCGACGAGCAGTACTTC.

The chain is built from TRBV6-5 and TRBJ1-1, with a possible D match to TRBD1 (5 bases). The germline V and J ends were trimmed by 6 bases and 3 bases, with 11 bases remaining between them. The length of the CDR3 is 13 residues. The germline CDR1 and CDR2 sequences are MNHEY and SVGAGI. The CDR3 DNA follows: TGTGCCAGCAGGGGGGGGATATACACTGAAGCTTTCTTT. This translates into CASRGGIYTEAFF.

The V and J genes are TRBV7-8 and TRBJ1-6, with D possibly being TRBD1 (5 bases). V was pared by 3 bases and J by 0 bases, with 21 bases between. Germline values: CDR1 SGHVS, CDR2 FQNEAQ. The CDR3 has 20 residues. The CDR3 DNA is TGTGCCAGCAGCTTGCTAACCGGGACTGAGTATCGCTCCTATAATTCACCCCTCCACTTT. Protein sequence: CASSLLTGTEYRSYNSPLHF.

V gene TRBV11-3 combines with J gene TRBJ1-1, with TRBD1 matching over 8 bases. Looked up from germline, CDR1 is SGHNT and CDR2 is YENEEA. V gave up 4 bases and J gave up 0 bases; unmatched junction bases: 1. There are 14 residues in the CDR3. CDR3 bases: TGTGCCAGCAGCTCAGGGGGCTTGAACACTGAAGCTTTCTTT. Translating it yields CASSSGGLNTEAFF.

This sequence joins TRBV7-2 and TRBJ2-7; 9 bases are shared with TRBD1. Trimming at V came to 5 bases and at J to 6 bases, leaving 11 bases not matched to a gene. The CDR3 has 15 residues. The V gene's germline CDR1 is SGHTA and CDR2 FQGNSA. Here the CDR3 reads CASSPRQGDLSEQYF. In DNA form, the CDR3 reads TGTGCCAGCAGCCCAAGACAGGGGGATCTAAGCGAGCAGTACTTC.

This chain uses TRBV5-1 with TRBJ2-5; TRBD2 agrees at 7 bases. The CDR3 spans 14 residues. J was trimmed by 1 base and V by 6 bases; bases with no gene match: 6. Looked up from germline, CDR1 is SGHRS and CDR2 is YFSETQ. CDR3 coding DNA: TGCGCCAGCAACGTGGGGGGGTCCCAAGAGACCCAGTACTTC. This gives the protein CASNVGGSQETQYF.

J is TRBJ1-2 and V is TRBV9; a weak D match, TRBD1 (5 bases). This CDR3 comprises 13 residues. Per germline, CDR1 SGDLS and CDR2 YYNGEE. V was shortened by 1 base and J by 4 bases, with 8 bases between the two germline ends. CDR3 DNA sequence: TGTGCCAGCAGCGTACGGGGCCCCTATGGCTACACCTTC. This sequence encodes CASSVRGPYGYTF.

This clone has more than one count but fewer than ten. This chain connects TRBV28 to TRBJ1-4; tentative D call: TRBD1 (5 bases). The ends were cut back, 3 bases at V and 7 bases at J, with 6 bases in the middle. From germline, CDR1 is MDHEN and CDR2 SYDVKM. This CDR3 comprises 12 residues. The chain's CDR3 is CASSFGGEKLFF. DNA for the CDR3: TGTGCCAGCAGTTTCGGGGGTGAAAAACTGTTTTTT.

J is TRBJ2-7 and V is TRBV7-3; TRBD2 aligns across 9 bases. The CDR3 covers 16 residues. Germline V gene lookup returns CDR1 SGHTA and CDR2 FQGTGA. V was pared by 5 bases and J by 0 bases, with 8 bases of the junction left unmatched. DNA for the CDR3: TGTGCCAGCAGCCTCGTAGCGGGGGCGTCCTCCTACGAGCAGTACTTC. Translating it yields CASSLVAGASSYEQYF. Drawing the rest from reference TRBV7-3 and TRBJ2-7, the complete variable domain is GAGVSQTPSNKVTEKGKYVELRCDPISGHTALYWYRQSLGQGPEFLIYFQGTGAADDSGLPNDRFFAVRPEGSVSTLKIQRTERGDSAVYLCASSLVAGASSYEQYFGPGTRLTVT.

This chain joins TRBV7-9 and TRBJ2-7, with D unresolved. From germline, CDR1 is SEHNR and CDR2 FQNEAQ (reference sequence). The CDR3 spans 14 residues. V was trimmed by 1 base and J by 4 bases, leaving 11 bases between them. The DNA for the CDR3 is TGTGCCAGCAGCTTAGGGGGTGAAGAATACGAGCAGTACTTC. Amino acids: CASSLGGEEYEQYF.

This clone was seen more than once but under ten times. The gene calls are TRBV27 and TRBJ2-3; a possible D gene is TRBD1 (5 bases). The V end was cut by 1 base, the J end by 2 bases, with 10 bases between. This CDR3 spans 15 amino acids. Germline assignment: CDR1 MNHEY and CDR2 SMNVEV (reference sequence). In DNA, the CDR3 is TGTGCCAGCAGTTTATATCGACAGTTCACAGATACGCAGTATTTT. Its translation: CASSLYRQFTDTQYF.

The CDR3, as DNA: TGTGCCAGCAGCTTAGGTAGGGGCAGGGACGAGGTGGCTGGAGCTTTCTTT. Its protein product is CASSLGRGRDEVAGAFF. The chain combines TRBV7-7 with TRBJ1-1; D is perhaps TRBD1 (5 bases). The CDR3 extends over 17 amino acids. Germline V gene data show CDR1 as SSHAT and CDR2 as FNYEAQ (reference sequence). Trimming stripped 1 base from V and 10 bases from J, with 25 bases between.

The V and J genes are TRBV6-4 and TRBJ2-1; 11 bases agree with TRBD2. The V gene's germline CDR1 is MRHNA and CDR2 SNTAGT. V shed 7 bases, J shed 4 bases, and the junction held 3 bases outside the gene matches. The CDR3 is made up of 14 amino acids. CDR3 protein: CASISSGGYNEQFF. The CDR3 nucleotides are TGTGCCAGCATCTCTAGCGGGGGGTACAATGAGCAGTTCTTC.

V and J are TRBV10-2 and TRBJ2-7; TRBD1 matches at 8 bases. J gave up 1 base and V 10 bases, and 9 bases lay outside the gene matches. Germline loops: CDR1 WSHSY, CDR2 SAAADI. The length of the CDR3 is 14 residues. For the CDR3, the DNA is TGCGCCACCAAAATCCGACAGGGGTCCTACGAGCAGTACTTC. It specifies CATKIRQGSYEQYF.

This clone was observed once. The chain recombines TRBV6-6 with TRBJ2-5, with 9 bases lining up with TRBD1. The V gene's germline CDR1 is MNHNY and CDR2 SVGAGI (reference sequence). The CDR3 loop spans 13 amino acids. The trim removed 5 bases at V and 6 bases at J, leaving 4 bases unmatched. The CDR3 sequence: CASSAGTGKTQYF. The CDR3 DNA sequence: TGTGCCAGCAGTGCGGGGACAGGGAAGACCCAGTACTTC.

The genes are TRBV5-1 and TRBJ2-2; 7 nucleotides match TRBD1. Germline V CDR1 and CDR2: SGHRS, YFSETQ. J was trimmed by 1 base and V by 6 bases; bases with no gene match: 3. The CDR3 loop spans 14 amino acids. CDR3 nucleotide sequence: TGCGCCAGCACTCGGACAGGGAACACCGGGGAGCTGTTTTTT. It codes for CASTRTGNTGELFF.

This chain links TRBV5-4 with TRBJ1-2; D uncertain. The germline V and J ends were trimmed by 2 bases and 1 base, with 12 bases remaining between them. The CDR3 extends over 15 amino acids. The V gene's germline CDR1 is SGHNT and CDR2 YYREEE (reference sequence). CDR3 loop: CASSFAPDGNYGYTF. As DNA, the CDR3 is TGTGCCAGCAGCTTCGCCCCGGACGGTAACTATGGCTACACCTTC.

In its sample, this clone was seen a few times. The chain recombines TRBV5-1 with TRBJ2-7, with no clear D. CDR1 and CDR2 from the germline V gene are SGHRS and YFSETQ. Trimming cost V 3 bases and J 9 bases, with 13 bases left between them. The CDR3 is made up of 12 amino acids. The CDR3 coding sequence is TGCGCCAGCAGCTCCACGGGTCCAGTGCAGTACTTC. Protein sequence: CASSSTGPVQYF.

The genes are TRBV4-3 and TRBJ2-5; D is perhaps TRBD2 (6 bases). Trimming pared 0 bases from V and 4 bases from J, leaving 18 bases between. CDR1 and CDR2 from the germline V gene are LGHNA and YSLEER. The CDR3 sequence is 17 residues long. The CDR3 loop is CASSQEFLAGSPETQYF. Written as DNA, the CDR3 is TGCGCCAGCAGCCAAGAATTCCTGGCGGGGTCTCCAGAGACCCAGTACTTC.

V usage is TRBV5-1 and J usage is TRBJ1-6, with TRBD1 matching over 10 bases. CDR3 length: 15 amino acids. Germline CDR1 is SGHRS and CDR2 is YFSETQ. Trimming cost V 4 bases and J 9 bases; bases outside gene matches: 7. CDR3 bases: TGCGCCAGCAGCACCCGACAGGGGGCAGGTTCACCCCTCCACTTT. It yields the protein CASSTRQGAGSPLHF.

The CDR3, as DNA: TGTGCCAGCAGTAGGGGAGGGATGGAGACCCAGTACTTC. Translated: CASSRGGMETQYF. V gene TRBV7-9 combines with J gene TRBJ2-5; TRBD2 matches at 7 bases. The J segment lost 5 bases and the V segment lost 6 bases, leaving 6 bases of the junction unmatched. This CDR3 is 13 amino acids long. Germline V lookup: CDR1 SEHNR, CDR2 FQNEAQ (reference sequence).

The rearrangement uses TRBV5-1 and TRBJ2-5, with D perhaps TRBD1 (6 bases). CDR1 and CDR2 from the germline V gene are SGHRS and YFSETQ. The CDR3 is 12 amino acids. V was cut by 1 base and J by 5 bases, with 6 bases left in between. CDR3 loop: CASSLTGETQYF. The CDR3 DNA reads TGCGCCAGCAGCTTGACAGGGGAGACCCAGTACTTC.

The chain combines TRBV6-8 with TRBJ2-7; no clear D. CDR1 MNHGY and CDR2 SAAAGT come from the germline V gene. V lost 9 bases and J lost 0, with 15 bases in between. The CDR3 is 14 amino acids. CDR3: CARLLLRSSYEQYV. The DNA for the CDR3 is TGTGCCAGACTTCTACTGAGGAGCTCCTACGAGCAGTACGTC.

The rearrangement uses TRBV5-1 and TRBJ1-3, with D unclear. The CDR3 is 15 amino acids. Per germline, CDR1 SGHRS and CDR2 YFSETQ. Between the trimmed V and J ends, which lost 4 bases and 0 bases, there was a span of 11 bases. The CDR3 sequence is CASSTEPGSGNTIYF. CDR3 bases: TGCGCCAGCAGCACCGAGCCGGGCTCTGGAAACACCATATATTTT. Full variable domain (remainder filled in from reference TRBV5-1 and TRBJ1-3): KAGVTQTPRYLIKTRGQQVTLSCSPISGHRSVSWYQQTPGQGLQFLFEYFSETQRNKGNFPGRFSGRQFSNSRSEMNVSTLELGDSALYLCASSTEPGSGNTIYFGEGSWLTVV.